Each of the 13 T cell receptor beta chains below was sequenced from the same sample in a study of blood T cell repertoires in COVID-19. Sequencing was performed with immunoSEQ multiplex PCR; in TCRdb, only in-frame clones are kept and a portion is missing. The sample lists about 200,000 clones, 75% to 85% seen once, with roughly 13% in the top ten. The material sequenced was peripheral blood. These receptors all stem from a human donor in a cohort sampled during active COVID-19.

V gene TRBV21-1 combines with J gene TRBJ1-2; the tabulated D call, TRBD1, remains unverified against the DNA. TRBV21-1 constitutes a pseudogene. This CDR3 is built from 15 residues. In nucleotides, the CDR3 is TGTGCCAGCAGCAAAGTGGACAGGGTAAACTATGGCTACACCTTC. Its translation: CASSKVDRVNYGYTF.

This clone is a singleton in its sample. V gene TRBV27 combines with J gene TRBJ2-1, with D unresolved. The CDR3 sequence is 11 residues long. Germline CDR1 reads MNHEY; CDR2 reads SMNVEV (reference sequence). V lost 0 bases and J 8 bases, leaving 2 bases between the germline ends. CDR3 sequence: CASSLSDEQFF. In nucleotides, the CDR3 is TGTGCCAGCAGTTTATCCGATGAGCAGTTCTTC.

The chain joins TRBV4-1 to TRBJ2-5, with 7 bases identical to TRBD1. The CDR3 runs to 12 residues. The V and J ends lost 3 bases and 9 bases, in that order; junction bases with no gene match: 4. Germline loops: CDR1 MGHRA, CDR2 YSYEKL. This chain's CDR3 is CASSHLQGSQYF. The CDR3 coding sequence is TGCGCCAGCAGCCACCTACAGGGGTCCCAGTACTTC.

The chain uses TRBV18 and TRBJ1-4; TRBD1 is a possible D gene (6 bases). The CDR3 loop spans 13 amino acids. Trimming left V 4 bases short and J 5 bases short, with 8 bases between. Germline V lookup: CDR1 KGHSH, CDR2 LQKENI. This CDR3 is CASSHGQNEKLFF. DNA of the CDR3: TGTGCCAGCTCACACGGACAGAATGAAAAACTGTTTTTT.

The chain employs TRBV5-1 and TRBJ2-2, with TRBD2 identical over 9 bases. The length of the CDR3 is 16 residues. The germline V gene encodes CDR1 SGHRS and CDR2 YFSETQ. V shed 3 bases, J shed 5 bases, and the junction held 8 bases outside the gene matches. This chain's CDR3 is CASSSVAGVRTGELFF. Here the CDR3 DNA reads TGCGCCAGCAGCTCTGTAGCGGGAGTTCGGACCGGGGAGCTGTTTTTT.

The V call is TRBV5-1, the J call TRBJ2-4; TRBD2 agrees at 11 bases. V was pared by 3 bases and J by 0 bases, with 2 bases of the junction left unmatched. Germline V gene lookup returns CDR1 SGHRS and CDR2 YFSETQ. There are 16 residues in the CDR3. The CDR3 reads CASSSGLAGAKNIQYF. For the CDR3, the DNA is TGCGCCAGCAGCTCCGGACTAGCGGGAGCCAAAAACATTCAGTACTTC.

The V call is TRBV14, the J call TRBJ2-3; 7 bases match TRBD1. Germline CDR1 SGHDN, CDR2 FVKESK. V trimming: 0 bases; J trimming: 0 bases; junction bases outside the gene matches: 3. The CDR3 consists of 16 residues. CDR3 coding DNA: TGTGCCAGCAGCCAAGAGTGGGACAGAAGCACAGATACGCAGTATTTT. It yields the protein CASSQEWDRSTDTQYF.

The chain joins TRBV5-5 to TRBJ1-3; the match to TRBD1 covers 8 bases. The length of the CDR3 is 16 residues. The V segment lost 4 bases and the J segment 0 bases; nucleotides outside the gene matches: 6. The V gene's germline CDR1 is SGHKS and CDR2 YYEKEE (reference sequence). The CDR3 loop reads CASSPGTGHSGNTIYF. CDR3 in DNA: TGTGCCAGCAGCCCAGGGACAGGCCACTCTGGAAACACCATATATTTT.

Regarding this clone: Within the sample, other DNA sequences also encode this same CDR3. The V gene is TRBV27, the J gene TRBJ2-7; TRBD2 matches at 9 bases. Trimming took 6 bases from V and 3 from J; bases not matched to a gene: 6. The CDR3 is 14 residues long. Per the germline V gene, CDR1 is MNHEY and CDR2 is SMNVEV (reference sequence). Written as DNA, the CDR3 is TGTGCCAGCAGCGTACTAGCGGGCGACTACGAGCAGTACTTC. Translation gives CASSVLAGDYEQYF.

The chain joins TRBV2 to TRBJ2-1; 8 bases match TRBD2. The V and J ends lost 3 bases and 12 bases, in that order; junction bases with no gene match: 7. The CDR3 has 13 residues. Germline CDR1 and CDR2: SNHLY and FYNNEI. The CDR3 DNA reads TGTGCCAGCAGTGAGAGTTGGAGCGGGGGGCAGTTCTTC. Translation gives CASSESWSGGQFF.

This rearrangement joins TRBV27 to TRBJ2-3, with TRBD2 matching 9 bases. From germline, CDR1 is MNHEY and CDR2 SMNVEV (reference sequence). The ends lost 8 bases at V and 9 bases at J; junction bases unmatched: 12. This CDR3 spans 14 amino acids. The CDR3 DNA reads as TGTGCCAGCGGGGGTAGCGGGAGACCGGGGACGCAGTATTTT. Protein: CASGGSGRPGTQYF.

This rearrangement joins TRBV27 to TRBJ2-1; 10 bases fit TRBD1. The CDR3 is made up of 14 amino acids. V dropped 2 bases and J dropped 8; count of bases not matched to a gene: 3. In germline, CDR1 is MNHEY, CDR2 SMNVEV (reference sequence). CDR3: CASSLGQGGDEQFF. CDR3 DNA: TGTGCCAGCAGTTTAGGACAGGGGGGCGATGAGCAGTTCTTC.

The chain uses TRBV15 and TRBJ1-2; D uncertain. The CDR3 covers 15 residues. V was shortened by 0 bases and J by 7 bases, with 15 bases between the two germline ends. Per the germline V gene, CDR1 is LNHNV and CDR2 is YYDKDF (reference sequence). The CDR3 is CATSRDKGQARGYTF. DNA for the CDR3: TGTGCCACCAGCAGAGATAAAGGCCAGGCTCGTGGCTACACCTTC.